This paragraph covers one TCR beta chain sequence. The treatment denotes: about 20 received Ad26.COV2.S at low or high dose, single or two shots; a few received placebo; per-sample allocation not given. Specimen acquisition occurred on day 63 following the initial vaccine or placebo injection. Profiling relied on immunoSEQ multiplex PCR, and the TCRdb table lists in-frame clones only, not all of them. This sample has 350,000 to 500,000 clones, with roughly nine tenths found just once. Trimming took off 1 base at V and 0 bases at J, with 10 bases between the two ends. This CDR3 is built from 17 residues. Germline V gene data show CDR1 as SGHTA and CDR2 as FQGNSA. These data originate in a study of Ad26.COV2.S vaccination and SARS-CoV-2 variants.

The chain joins TRBV7-2 to TRBJ2-6; tentative D call: TRBD1 (6 bases). This sample comprised peripheral blood, obtained in a trial of Ad26.COV2.S vaccine versus placebo. The TCR originated in a person between 18 and 65 years old who received the Ad26.COV2.S COVID-19 vaccine or a placebo. The CDR3: CASSLGTGLSGANVLTF. Written as DNA, the CDR3 is TGTGCCAGCAGCTTAGGCACAGGGCTCTCTGGGGCCAACGTCCTGACTTTC. Based on the CDR3 plus reference TRBV7-2 and TRBJ2-6, the full variable domain is GAGVSQSPSNKVTEKGKDVELRCDPISGHTALYWYRQSLGQGLEFLIYFQGNSAPDKSGLPSDRFSAERTGGSVSTLTIQRTQQEDSAVYLCASSLGTGLSGANVLTFGAGSRLTVL.